Below are 8 T cell receptor beta chains sequenced from a single sample in a study of T cells in Graves' hyperthyroidism and ophthalmopathy. It was RNA transcripts that yielded the amplified TCR beta CDR3 regions. With the HTBI primer set, the TCR CDR3 went through a first round of RT-PCR. TCRdb used MiXCR to reprocess the multiplex PCR reads, holding one entry per CDR3 protein. The sample holds hundreds of thousands of distinct CDR3 sequences, roughly 40% seen once. The specimen sequenced was blood. These receptors were obtained from a young man with Graves' hyperthyroidism.

The chain combines TRBV6-1 with TRBJ2-7, with D possibly matching TRBD2 (5 bases). CDR3 length: 14 amino acids. The germline CDR1 and CDR2 sequences are MNHNS and SASEGT. Between the trimmed V and J ends, which lost 5 bases and 6 bases, there was a span of 17 bases. The CDR3 is CASSSFSEGTEQYF. In DNA, the CDR3 is TGTGCCAGCAGTTCGTTTAGTGAGGGCACCGAGCAGTACTTC.

On this clonotype: Possible read error: a much larger clone is one base away. This sequence joins TRBV16 and TRBJ2-5, with D possibly TRBD2 on 6 matching bases. The CDR3 loop spans 17 amino acids. CDR1 KGHSY and CDR2 FQNENV come from the germline V gene. The CDR3 is CASSESQFRTIEEAQYF. The DNA for the CDR3 is TGTGCCAGCAGCGAATCACAATTCAGGACTATCGAAGAGGCCCAGTACTTC. Variable domain in full (rest from reference TRBV16 and TRBJ2-5): GEEVAQTPKHLVRGEGQKAKLYCAPIKGHSYVFWYQQVLKNEFKFLISFQNENVFDETGMPKERFSAKCLPNSPCSLEIQATKLEDSAVYFCASSESQFRTIEEAQYFGPGTRLLVL.

At least ten counts were recorded for this clonotype. The gene calls are TRBV2 and TRBJ2-7, with D unresolved. The CDR3 is 11 amino acids. Germline loops: CDR1 SNHLY, CDR2 FYNNEI. Trimming took off 2 bases at V and 5 bases at J, with 4 bases between the two ends. The CDR3 nucleotides read TGTGCCAGCAGTGAATTTCACGAGCAGTACTTC. Its translation: CASSEFHEQYF.

The V and J genes are TRBV2 and TRBJ2-7, with TRBD1 matching 9 bases. The CDR3 runs to 17 residues. Germline CDR1 and CDR2: SNHLY and FYNNEI. V shed 6 bases and J 5 bases; nucleotides not matched to a gene: 17. The CDR3 protein is CASSDGIGTGTLDEQYF. The CDR3 nucleotides are TGTGCCAGCAGCGACGGAATCGGGACAGGGACCCTGGACGAGCAGTACTTC.

This clonotype occurred many times. V is TRBV25-1 and J is TRBJ1-6; no clear D. Deletions cut 6 bases from V and 5 bases from J, with 11 bases between. CDR3 length: 14 amino acids. Germline loops: CDR1 MGHDK, CDR2 SYGVNS. The CDR3 nucleotides are TGTGCCAGCAGCTTAGGGCAGGATAATTCACCCCTCCACTTT. This sequence encodes CASSLGQDNSPLHF.

In this sample, this clonotype turned up once. A read error may explain this, as a much larger clone is one base away. The chain couples TRBV7-3 to TRBJ2-6, with D perhaps matching TRBD1 (5 bases). Germline V gene data show CDR1 as SGHTA and CDR2 as FQGTGA. V was clipped by 4 bases and J by 0 bases, with 16 bases between them. The CDR3 consists of 18 residues. The DNA for the CDR3 is TGTGCCAGCAGCTCACATCCAGGGCTGTCCTCTGGGGCCAACGTCCTGACTTTC. Residues: CASSSHPGLSSGANVLTF.

This clonotype occurred a few times. This chain joins TRBV4-1 and TRBJ1-2; a weak D match, TRBD1 (5 bases). The CDR3 is 13 amino acids. Germline V gene data show CDR1 as MGHRA and CDR2 as YSYEKL. Deletions cut 1 base from V and 4 bases from J, with 7 bases between. CDR3 loop: CASSQATAYGYTF. Written as DNA, the CDR3 is TGCGCCAGCAGCCAAGCGACAGCCTATGGCTACACCTTC.

CDR3 nucleotides: TGTGCCAGCAGTGAATCCCCGGATAGCAACAATGAGCAGTACTTC. This sequence encodes CASSESPDSNNEQYF. The chain carries TRBV25-1 and TRBJ2-7, with D uncertain. The V and J ends lost 1 base and 7 bases respectively, with 17 bases between them. The germline V gene encodes CDR1 MGHDK and CDR2 SYGVNS. The CDR3 loop spans 15 amino acids.